This T cell receptor (beta chain) originates from a study of T cell repertoires in cytomegalovirus infection. Turning to the study itself: Matching HLA type, along with CMV infection, was indicated by public TCR beta signatures.

This clonotype occurred many times. Its specificity is unknown. TCRdb reprocessed the reads via MiXCR and lists one record per CDR3 protein. Among 200,000 to 300,000 distinct CDR3 sequences listed, around 8.7% were seen once. General study findings and limits: HLA-C-restricted, CMV-specific TCR beta clonotypes were dominant ex vivo. There were carriers of CMV plus the relevant HLA, and cumulative public TCR beta family frequency identified them.

The clonotype comes from a human donor in good health (CMV status not recorded). Some clones in this sample may be carry-over from other donors' samples. The material sequenced was PBMCs.

CDR3 protein: CASTVQGTGEQYF. Written as DNA, the CDR3 is TGTGCCAGCACCGTACAGGGGACCGGCGAGCAGTACTTC. V usage is TRBV7-2 and J usage is TRBJ2-7; 7 bases align to TRBD1. This CDR3 comprises 13 residues. The germline CDR1 and CDR2 sequences are SGHTA and FQGNSA. V was clipped by 7 bases and J by 6 bases; unmatched bases: 9.